Listed here are 13 T cell receptor beta chains from one sample, sequenced in a study of T cell changes during pregnancy in multiple sclerosis. TCRdb keeps only in-frame clones here, not all; method: immunoSEQ multiplex PCR. Of tens of thousands of clones in the sample, around four fifths were seen once. The sequenced sample was CD4+ T cells from peripheral blood mononuclear cells, obtained before pregnancy. Receptors were obtained from a female donor with multiple sclerosis, enrolled in a pregnancy study.

The V gene is TRBV19, the J gene TRBJ1-1; the D gene is possibly TRBD1 (5 bases). Trimming removed 5 bases from V and 4 bases from J, with 14 bases in between. This CDR3 region has 14 residues. Germline values: CDR1 LNHDA, CDR2 SQIVND (reference sequence). CDR3 residues: CASSYRQRGTEAFF. The CDR3 DNA follows: TGTGCCAGTAGTTATAGACAGCGGGGCACTGAAGCTTTCTTT.

The chain links TRBV9 to TRBJ2-2, with a possible D match to TRBD2 (7 bases). The CDR3 contains 16 residues. Germline CDR1 SGDLS, CDR2 YYNGEE. V lost 3 bases to trimming and J lost 1 base, with 13 bases between them. In DNA form, the CDR3 reads TGTGCCAGCAGCGGGTGGGGGGGGCTGAACACCGGGGAGCTGTTTTTT. Translating it yields CASSGWGGLNTGELFF.

This chain joins TRBV4-3 and TRBJ2-3; perhaps TRBD2 as D (7 bases). The V and J ends lost 0 bases and 2 bases respectively, with 18 bases between them. This CDR3 is built from 18 residues. Germline V CDR1 and CDR2: LGHNA, YSLEER. The CDR3 DNA reads as TGCGCCAGCAGCCAAGATAATTTAGGGGGGGGTTTCACAGATACGCAGTATTTT. It is translated as CASSQDNLGGGFTDTQYF.

The J gene is TRBJ1-6, the V gene TRBV7-2; 7 bases line up with TRBD1. Germline V gives CDR1 SGHTA, CDR2 FQGNSA. The ends lost 6 bases at V and 8 bases at J; junction bases unmatched: 19. The CDR3 is 18 amino acids. CDR3 bases: TGTGCCAGCAGTTTAACTCTAAACAGGGACAGAGAGGATTCACCCCTCCACTTT. It specifies CASSLTLNRDREDSPLHF.

V gene TRBV6-5 combines with J gene TRBJ1-1; the D is unclear. This CDR3 contains 13 residues. Trimming stripped 5 bases from V and 0 bases from J, with 7 bases between. Germline V lookup: CDR1 MNHEY, CDR2 SVGAGI. CDR3 nucleotides: TGTGCCAGCAGTGACACGATGAACACTGAAGCTTTCTTT. Protein sequence: CASSDTMNTEAFF.

This clone was seen a single time. The J gene is TRBJ1-5, the V gene TRBV5-8; D is possibly TRBD1 (6 bases). CDR3 length equals 16 residues. V lost 3 bases to trimming and J lost 0 bases, with 13 bases between them. Germline V gene data show CDR1 as SGHTS and CDR2 as YDEGEE. DNA for the CDR3: TGTGCCAGCAGCTACAGGGTCGATTATAGCAATCAGCCCCAGCATTTT. Translated, it gives CASSYRVDYSNQPQHF. The full variable domain, completed using reference TRBV5-8 and TRBJ1-5, is EAGVTQSPTHLIKTRGQQATLRCSPISGHTSVYWYQQALGLGLQFLLWYDEGEERNRGNFPPRFSGRQFPNYSSELNVNALELEDSALYLCASSYRVDYSNQPQHFGDGTRLSIL.

The chain combines TRBV5-1 with TRBJ1-1; 7 bases align to TRBD1. V was clipped by 3 bases and J by 0 bases; unmatched bases: 5. This CDR3 region has 15 residues. CDR1 SGHRS and CDR2 YFSETQ come from the germline V gene. The DNA of the CDR3 is TGCGCCAGCAGCTCGGGGACAGCGCTGAACACTGAAGCTTTCTTT. It encodes CASSSGTALNTEAFF.

The chain couples TRBV7-9 to TRBJ2-7, with a tentative D call TRBD1 (5 bases). Germline-derived CDR1 and CDR2 are SEHNR and FQNEAQ (reference sequence). The CDR3 has 14 amino acids. Trimming cost V 1 base and J 1 base, with 8 bases left between them. The DNA of the CDR3 is TGTGCCAGCAGCTTAGAAGGGGTTTCCTACGAGCAGTACTTC. It is translated as CASSLEGVSYEQYF.

The chain has TRBV5-1 and TRBJ2-4; tentative D call: TRBD2 (6 bases). The germline V and J ends were trimmed by 2 bases and 1 base, with 13 bases remaining between them. Germline CDR1 SGHRS, CDR2 YFSETQ. CDR3 length: 16 amino acids. The CDR3 nucleotides read TGCGCCAGCAGCTTCCGGGGGTTTGAGGCCAAAAACATTCAGTACTTC. Translated, it gives CASSFRGFEAKNIQYF.

By proportion, this clone is medium-sized. The chain couples TRBV7-9 to TRBJ1-1, with D perhaps matching TRBD1 (5 bases). Germline lookup yields CDR1 SEHNR and CDR2 FQNEAQ (reference sequence). V was trimmed by 10 bases and J by 0 bases, leaving 12 bases between them. This CDR3 is 13 amino acids long. CDR3 DNA sequence: TGTGCCATCGAGGCAGGGATGAACACTGAAGCTTTCTTT. Translation: CAIEAGMNTEAFF.

The V call is TRBV9, the J call TRBJ1-5, with D possibly being TRBD1 (6 bases). Per germline, CDR1 SGDLS and CDR2 YYNGEE. V was cut by 3 bases and J by 8 bases, with 15 bases left in between. The CDR3 is 14 amino acids. CDR3 DNA: TGTGCCAGCAGCGCCCAACAGGGTCTGGAGCCCCAGCATTTT. Its protein is CASSAQQGLEPQHF.

This clone was counted a single time. The V call is TRBV2, the J call TRBJ2-1; unclear D gene. CDR3 size: 12 residues. Germline loops: CDR1 SNHLY, CDR2 FYNNEI. V shed 7 bases and J shed 5 bases, with 9 bases lying between them. The CDR3 region has the DNA TGTGCCAGCACTCTACCTGACAATGAGCAGTTCTTC. Translation: CASTLPDNEQFF.

The chain is built from TRBV11-2 and TRBJ2-3, with D possibly matching TRBD2 (5 bases). The V gene's germline CDR1 is SGHAT and CDR2 FQNNGV. With 6 bases removed from V and 4 bases from J, the gap between germline ends came to 11 bases. There are 13 residues in the CDR3. CDR3 residues: CASSFQRADTQYF. In nucleotides, the CDR3 is TGTGCCAGCAGTTTTCAGAGGGCAGATACGCAGTATTTT.